This T cell receptor beta chain was recovered during a study of Ad26.COV2.S vaccination and SARS-CoV-2 variants. In germline, CDR1 is SGHTA, CDR2 FQGTGA. This CDR3 spans 14 amino acids. V lost 6 bases and J 0 bases, leaving 12 bases between the germline ends. General observations from the study: Analytic work on TCR breadth and depth might have understated the full extent of total T cell responses. Vaccinees displayed broader spike-specific TCR repertoires than placebo recipients.

This clone has a single count. Its target is not known. Repertoires were generated with immunoSEQ multiplex PCR, while TCRdb's copy carries only in-frame clones and drops some. The sample holds about 480,000 clones, around 88% seen once. The sample's treatment: around 19 received Ad26.COV2.S at low or high dose, single or two shots; several received placebo; per-sample allocation not given. Repertoires come from day 63 after the first vaccine or placebo injection. The donor's status was that of an adult aged 18-55 years in Boston. The source is a person between 18 and 65 years old who received the Ad26.COV2.S COVID-19 vaccine or a placebo. This rearrangement joins TRBV7-3 to TRBJ2-7; no definite D call. Sequenced material: peripheral blood, taken in a trial of Ad26.COV2.S vaccine versus placebo. DNA of the CDR3: TGTGCCAGCAGTCCTGGACGGAGCTCCTACGAGCAGTACTTC. Protein product: CASSPGRSSYEQYF.